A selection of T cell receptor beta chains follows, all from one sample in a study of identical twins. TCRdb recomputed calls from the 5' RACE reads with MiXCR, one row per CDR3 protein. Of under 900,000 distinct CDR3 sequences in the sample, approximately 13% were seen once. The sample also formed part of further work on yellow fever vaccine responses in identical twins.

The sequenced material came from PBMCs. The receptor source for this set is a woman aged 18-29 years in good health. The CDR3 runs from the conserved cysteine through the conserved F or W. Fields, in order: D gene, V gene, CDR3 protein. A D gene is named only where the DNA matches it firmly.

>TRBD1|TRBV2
CASRSGTVNQPQHF
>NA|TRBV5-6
CASRYLNTGELFF
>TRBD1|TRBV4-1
CASSHFTGTGSYGYTF
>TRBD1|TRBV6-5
CASSYGQGGELFF
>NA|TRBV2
CASTAHMNEQFF
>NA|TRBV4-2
CASSQDSGTGLLTDTQYF
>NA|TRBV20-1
CSASRQHNEKLFF
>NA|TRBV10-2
CASRDTYNEQFF
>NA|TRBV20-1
CSARDGGLRDNEQFF
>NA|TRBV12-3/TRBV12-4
CASSFGTSGNTIYF
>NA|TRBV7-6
CASSFTAAATYNEQFF
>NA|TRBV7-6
CASRQGREDTGELFF
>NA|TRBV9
CASSMGTAKETQYF
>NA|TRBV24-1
CATSDPTGDQYDTQYF
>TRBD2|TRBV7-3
CASSSPGLGNNEQFF
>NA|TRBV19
CASSTRDGPLHF
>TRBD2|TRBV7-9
CASSPREGKYNEQFF
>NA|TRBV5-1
CASSEDLNENIQYF
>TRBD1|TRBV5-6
CASSLLLPGQYYGYTF
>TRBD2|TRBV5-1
CASSSPAGGTDTQYF
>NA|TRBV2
CASSEARGMQETQYF
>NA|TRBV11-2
CASSPVVGSLKTQYF
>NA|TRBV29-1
CSASIGSTMNTEAFF
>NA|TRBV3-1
CASLGGPIYNEQFF
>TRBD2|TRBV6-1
CASSARTGTRKETQYF
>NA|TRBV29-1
CSVAPWVGSTDTQYF
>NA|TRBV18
CASSPNLGTSISYEQYF
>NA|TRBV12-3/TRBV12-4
CASSSRTAYGYTF
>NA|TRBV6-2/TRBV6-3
CASSWDGANTGELFF